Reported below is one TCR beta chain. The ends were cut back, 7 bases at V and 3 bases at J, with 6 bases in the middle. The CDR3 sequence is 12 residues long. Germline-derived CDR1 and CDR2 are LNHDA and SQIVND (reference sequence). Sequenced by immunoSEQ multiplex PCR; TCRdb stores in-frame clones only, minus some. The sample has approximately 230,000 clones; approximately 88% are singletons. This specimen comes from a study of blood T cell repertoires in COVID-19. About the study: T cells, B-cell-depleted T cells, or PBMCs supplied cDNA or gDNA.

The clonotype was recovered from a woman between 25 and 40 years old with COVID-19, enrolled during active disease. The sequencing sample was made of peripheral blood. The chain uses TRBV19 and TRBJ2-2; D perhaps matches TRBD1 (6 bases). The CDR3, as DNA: TGTGCCAGTAAGGGGGACACCGGGGAGCTGTTTTTT. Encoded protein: CASKGDTGELFF.